This record looks at one T cell receptor (beta chain) sequence and its context. This clone occurred once. The antigen it binds to is not known. No per-base quality is available; no much larger clone lies one base away. Using the deep immunoSEQ assay, TCR CDR3 regions were amplified from genomic DNA by multiplex PCR. For each cell subset, the extracted genomic DNA was distributed evenly across all wells of several immunoSEQ 96-well plates, and each plate served as one replicate. Each replicate PCR for sorted subsets received 150 to 250 ng genomic DNA, equal to 30,000 or so T cell genomes. Purified libraries were quantified with a Qubit 3.0 fluorometer, sized on a Bioanalyzer 2100, and re-quantified with the KAPA Library Quantification kit. Every immunoSEQ 96-well plate was sequenced on a separate single-read 150-cycle Illumina NextSeq 550 flow cell. The published analysis was carried out like this. The immunoSEQ output contained only junctional sequences without quality scores, so filtering could not match that applied to full-length reads. Sequences were annotated with PyIR, a Python wrapper for IgBLAST v1.9, and V/J genes and CDR3 were assigned using IMGT germline references. Reads were removed for weak V/J assignments (E-value above 1e-6), missing CDR3, stop codons, out-of-frame junctions, or ambiguous translated residues. V3J clonotypes were defined as sequences sharing an identical inferred V gene, J gene, and CDR3 amino acid sequence. Percentage overlap between repertoires was calculated by dividing the number of shared unique clonotypes by the size of the smaller repertoire. RTK rarefaction, the Chao1 estimator, and Recon v2.1 estimates of unobserved clonotypes were used to assess repertoire richness. OLGA was used to compute generation probabilities for all TCRbeta clonotypes that the gDNA method yielded from a handful of donors. The source is immuneACCESS, and TCRdb retained only in-frame sequences with V and J called. Part of the clones is not carried over; for the studies checked, unresolved V genes explain less than half of this, and the remainder is unexplained. The DNA gave D and trimming, while V, J and clone size come from that table. Across this sample there are about 2 million clones, with around 95% seen only once. The ten largest clones take up approximately 0.13% of the sample.

Donors were healthy HIV-negative adults with no recently reported acute infections or vaccinations. Every donor was a Caucasian adult living in Nashville, Tennessee, USA. Magnetic negative selection was used to enrich CD4+ T cells, after which naive cells were positively selected on CD45RA and the negative fraction became the memory subset. After blood collection by leukapheresis, PBMCs were isolated using Ficoll-Histopaque density gradient centrifugation and then cryopreserved in the vapor phase of liquid nitrogen. Analytical flow cytometry was used to check the purity and quantity of every magnetically sorted T cell population. From each sorted fraction, genomic DNA was isolated and quantified by UV absorbance on a Nanodrop 2000c. This sample stems from a study of shared clonotypes between healthy human individuals (dated by TCRdb to about 2020). Looking at the study overall: A couple of women and three men aged 18 to 49 years were included in the cohort. Blood TCR repertoires of a handful of healthy adults were deeply sequenced to estimate repertoire size and the extent of clonotype sharing between individuals. Between about 0.8 and 8.9 billion PBMCs per donor were obtained by leukapheresis. Libraries were prepared and TCR repertoires were sequenced by different laboratories using diverse techniques, in order to increase sequencing depth and limit assay-specific biases. For each donor, three plates each were used for CD4 naive and CD4 memory, two plates were used for CD8 naive, and one plate was used for CD8 memory. Paper-wide results and their limitations: Across four donors, approximately 5% of naive CD4, approximately 3.5% of naive CD8, about 2.3% of memory CD4, and about 0.44% of memory CD8 clonotypes were shared. Pairwise subsampling indicated that sequencing depth was expected to affect the degree of clonotype sharing among donors. Because the study included only a small number of donors, the genetic and exposure-history diversity represented was limited. Even with the large sequencing depth, rarefaction of the sorted-subset datasets indicated that sequencing was incomplete. Only blood was sampled, and tissue TCR repertoires likely differ from those in blood. Compared with non-shared clonotypes, clonotypes shared by all four sorted-subset donors had higher generation probabilities. Naive subsets generally had larger estimated clonotype richness than memory subsets.

As encoded in the germline V gene, CDR1 is ENHRY while CDR2 is SYGVKD. The cysteine opens and the phenylalanine closes a CDR3 of 13 amino acids. The read is trimmed to its CDR3 DNA, 39 bases read in frame from base 1. Trimming costs V 3 bases and J 8 bases, and their ends lie 10 bases apart. Sequencing input: naive CD4+ T cells sorted from blood. In light of the paper, this sample's cell subset or site label describes: CD45RA+ positively selected. The sequence is built from TRBV10-3 and TRBJ1-4, with the D gene call left open. This sequence was found in a man aged 18 to 30 in good health. The CDR3 amino acid sequence is: CAISDDNGEKLFF. The DNA sequence follows: TGTGCCATCAGTGATGATAATGGGGAAAAACTGTTTTTT.